This T cell receptor (beta chain) was documented in a study of T cell repertoires in cytomegalovirus infection. Study as a whole: Public TCR beta signatures indicated both CMV infection and matching HLA type. Study findings and constraints: Individuals carrying CMV plus the relevant HLA were identified by cumulative frequency of public TCR beta families.

This clonotype has more than one count but fewer than ten. The antigen is undetermined. The CDR3 spans 15 residues. Germline CDR1 reads DFQATT; CDR2 reads SNEGSKA (reference sequence). Deletions cut 0 bases from V and 7 bases from J, with 16 bases between. TCRdb ran MiXCR on the reads and lists one entry per CDR3 protein. The sample contains 200,000 or so distinct CDR3 sequences, about 20% of which appear only once. The rearrangement joins TRBV20-1 to TRBJ2-1, with D possibly being TRBD2 (6 bases). The receptor was isolated from a human donor in good health (CMV status not recorded). Some clones in this sample may be carry-over from other donors' samples. The sample consisted of PBMCs. CDR3: CSARDRGWTMNEQFF. The CDR3 nucleotides read TGCAGTGCTAGAGATCGAGGGTGGACTATGAATGAGCAGTTCTTC.